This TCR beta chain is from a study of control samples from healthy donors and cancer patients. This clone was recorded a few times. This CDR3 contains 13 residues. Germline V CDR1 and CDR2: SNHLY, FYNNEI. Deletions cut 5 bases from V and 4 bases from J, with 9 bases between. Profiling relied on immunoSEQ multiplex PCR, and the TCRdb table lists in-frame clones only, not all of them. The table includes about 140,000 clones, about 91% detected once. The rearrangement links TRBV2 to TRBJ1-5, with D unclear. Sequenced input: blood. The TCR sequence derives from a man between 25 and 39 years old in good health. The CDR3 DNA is TGTGCCAGCAGTAGAATGTGGAATCAGCCCCAGCATTTT. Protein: CASSRMWNQPQHF.